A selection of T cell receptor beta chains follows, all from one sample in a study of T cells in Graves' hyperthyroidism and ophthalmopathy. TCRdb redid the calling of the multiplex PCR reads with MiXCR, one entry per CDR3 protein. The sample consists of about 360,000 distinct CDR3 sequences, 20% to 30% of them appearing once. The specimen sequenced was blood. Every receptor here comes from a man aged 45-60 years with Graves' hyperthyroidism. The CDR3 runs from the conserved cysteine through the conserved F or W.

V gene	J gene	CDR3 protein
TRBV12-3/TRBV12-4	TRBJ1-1	CASSLGQAVPEAFF
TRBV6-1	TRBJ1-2	CASSEIGGSYGYTF
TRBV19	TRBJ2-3	CASSLGGSVTDTQYF
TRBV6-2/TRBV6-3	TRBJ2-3	CATRRTFVSTDTQYF
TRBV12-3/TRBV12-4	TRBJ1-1	CASSLNGGTEAFF
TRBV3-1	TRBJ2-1	CASSQDGGSESYNEQFF
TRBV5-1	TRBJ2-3	CASGRGGQGWSDTQYF
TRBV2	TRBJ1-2	CASSVEQGTYGYTF
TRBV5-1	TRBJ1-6	CASSLGQQRNSPLHF
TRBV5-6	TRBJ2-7	CASSTYRGHYEQYF
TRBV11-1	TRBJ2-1	CASSLVPALNEQFF
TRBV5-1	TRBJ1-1	CASSLGDFTEAFF
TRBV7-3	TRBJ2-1	CASSQSGRGLLFF
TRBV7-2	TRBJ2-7	CASSQEKAPYEQYF
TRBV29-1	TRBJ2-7	CSVEISRERAYEQYF
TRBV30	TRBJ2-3	CAWSGGQITDTQYF
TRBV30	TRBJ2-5	CAWKSGAGSAETQYF
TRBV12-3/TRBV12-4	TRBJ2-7	CASSQKLVVEQYF
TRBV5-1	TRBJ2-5	CASREASGSFRETQYF
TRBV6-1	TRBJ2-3	CASRITSGRSTDTQYF
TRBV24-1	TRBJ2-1	CATTTDGRTCSYNEQFF
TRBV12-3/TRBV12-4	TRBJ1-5	CASSSGHSNQPQHF
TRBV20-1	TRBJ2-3	CSASNQREPLTDTQYF
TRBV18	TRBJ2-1	CASSLKGTDGQFF
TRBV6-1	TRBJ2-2	CASETSGGRYTGELFF
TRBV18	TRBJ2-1	CASSPGPGGRYNEQFF
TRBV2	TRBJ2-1	CASRWTGGINEQFF
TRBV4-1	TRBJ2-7	CASSRLGSGGFDEQYF
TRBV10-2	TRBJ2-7	CASSESGGEQYF
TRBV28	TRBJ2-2	CASRPRVTGELFF